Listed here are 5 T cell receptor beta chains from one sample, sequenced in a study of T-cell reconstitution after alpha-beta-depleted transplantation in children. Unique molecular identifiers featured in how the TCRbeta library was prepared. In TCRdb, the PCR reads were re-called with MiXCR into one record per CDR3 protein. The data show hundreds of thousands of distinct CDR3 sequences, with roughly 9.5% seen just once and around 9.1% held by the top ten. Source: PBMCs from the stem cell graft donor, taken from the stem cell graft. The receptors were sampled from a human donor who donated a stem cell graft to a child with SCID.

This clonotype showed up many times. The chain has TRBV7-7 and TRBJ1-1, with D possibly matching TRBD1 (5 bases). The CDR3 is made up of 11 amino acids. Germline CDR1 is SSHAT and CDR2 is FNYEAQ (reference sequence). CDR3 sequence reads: CASPGGTEAFF. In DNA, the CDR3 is TGTGCTAGCCCGGGGGGCACTGAAGCTTTCTTT. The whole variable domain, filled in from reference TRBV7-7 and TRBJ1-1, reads GAGVSQSPRYKVTKRGQDVTLRCDPISSHATLYWYQQALGQGPEFLTYFNYEAQPDKSGLPSDRFSAERPEGSISTLTIQRTEQRDSAMYRCASPGGTEAFFGQGTRLTVV.

The CDR3 sequence: CASSPSGGTIYEQYF. The CDR3 coding sequence is TGCGCCAGCAGCCCGAGCGGGGGAACAATCTACGAGCAGTACTTC. The chain links TRBV5-1 to TRBJ2-7; 8 bases are a match to TRBD2. The CDR3 extends over 15 amino acids. Germline assignment: CDR1 SGHRS and CDR2 YFSETQ. The J segment lost 3 bases and the V segment lost 4 bases, leaving 9 bases of the junction unmatched.

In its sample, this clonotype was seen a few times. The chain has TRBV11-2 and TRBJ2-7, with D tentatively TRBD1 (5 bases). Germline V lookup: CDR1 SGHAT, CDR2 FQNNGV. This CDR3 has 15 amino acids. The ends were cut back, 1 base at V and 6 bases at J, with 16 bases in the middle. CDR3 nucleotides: TGTGCCAGCAGCTTAGCCCAGCAGGGCTGGAGCGAGCAGTACTTC. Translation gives CASSLAQQGWSEQYF.

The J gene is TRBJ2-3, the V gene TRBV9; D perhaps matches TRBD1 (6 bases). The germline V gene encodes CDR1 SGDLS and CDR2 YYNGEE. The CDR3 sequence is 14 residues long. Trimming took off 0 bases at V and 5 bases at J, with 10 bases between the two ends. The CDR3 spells CASSVEIGGDTQYF. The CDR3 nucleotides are TGTGCCAGCAGCGTAGAAATAGGGGGAGATACGCAGTATTTT.

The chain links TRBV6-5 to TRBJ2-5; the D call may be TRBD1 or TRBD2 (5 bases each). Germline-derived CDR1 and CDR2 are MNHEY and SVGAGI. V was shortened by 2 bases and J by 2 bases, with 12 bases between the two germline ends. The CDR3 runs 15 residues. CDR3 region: CASSYGGREQETQYF. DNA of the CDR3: TGTGCCAGCAGTTACGGTGGCAGGGAGCAAGAGACCCAGTACTTC.